This T cell receptor (beta chain) was observed in a study of breast tumors, draining lymph nodes, adjacent tissues. Study outcomes and limitations: Most tumor T cells seemingly derive from lymph node, then expand in tumor. Tumor and nontumor repertoires were significantly more similar in luminal-like than in basal-like breast cancer. Tumor T cell lymph node origin was a supported hypothesis, not proven. Tumor repertoires ranked between lymph nodes and nontumor tissue in diversity, with V and J gene preferences.

One entry per CDR3 protein results from TCRdb running MiXCR on the multiplex PCR reads. The table has 150,000 to 200,000 distinct CDR3 sequences, roughly a third seen once. The CDR3 extends over 12 amino acids. Trimming removed 1 base from V and 2 bases from J, with 6 bases in between. Germline V gives CDR1 GTSNPN, CDR2 SVGIG (reference sequence). Axillary draining lymph nodes of breast cancer patients supplied the node samples. This clonotype was seen repeatedly, ten times or more. Antigen specificity is unknown. J is TRBJ2-7 and V is TRBV30; no reliable D call. This TCR derives from a female donor with breast cancer. Some clones in this sample may be carry-over from other donors' samples. Specimen: axillary lymph node tissue. CDR3 coding DNA: TGTGCCTGGAGTGACAATACCTACGAGCAGTACTTC. Protein sequence: CAWSDNTYEQYF.